A single sample is the source of the 3 T cell receptor beta chains below, sequenced in a study of human T cells and chemical hapten exposure. As for time point: pre-sensitization, week 0. This sample's treatment: therapeutic diphenylcyclopropenone sensitization with weekly scalp DPC. TCRdb used MiXCR to reprocess the RACE reads, holding one entry per CDR3 protein. This table has 95,000 to 150,000 distinct CDR3 sequences, approximately 15% appearing once. Source: whole blood, taken in connection with sensitization to the hapten diphenylcyclopropenone (DPC). These TCRs come from a woman under 30 with alopecia areata. Some clones in this sample may be carry-over from other donors' samples.

This clonotype was counted between two and nine times. The chain links TRBV3-1 to TRBJ1-2; 8 nucleotides line up with TRBD1. CDR1 and CDR2 (germline): LGHDT, YNNKEL (reference sequence). The ends lost 4 bases at V and 4 bases at J; junction bases unmatched: 14. The CDR3 consists of 17 residues. CDR3 nucleotide sequence: TGTGCCAGCAGCCGCTACACCAAAAGGACAGGGCCCTATGGCTACACCTTC. It translates to CASSRYTKRTGPYGYTF.

This clonotype was seen at least ten times. The chain's CDR3 is CASSYSSISGTEAFF. The CDR3 DNA reads as TGTGCCAGCAGTTACTCGAGTATCTCGGGCACTGAAGCTTTCTTT. The chain joins TRBV6-2 or TRBV6-3 to TRBJ1-1; D gene ambiguous. From germline, CDR1 is MNHEY and CDR2 SVGEGT. CDR3 length: 15 residues. Trimming cost V 0 bases and J 4 bases, with 12 bases left between them.

This clonotype appeared many times. V and J are TRBV19 and TRBJ1-5, with D tentatively TRBD1 (5 bases). V lost 7 bases, J lost 8 bases, and 15 bases lay in between. The CDR3 consists of 13 residues. Germline CDR1 is LNHDA and CDR2 is SQIVND (reference sequence). CDR3 region: CASTTGALKPQHF. The CDR3 DNA sequence: TGTGCCAGTACCACCGGGGCCCTTAAGCCCCAGCATTTT.